This TCR beta chain is drawn from a study of T cell responses to AZD1222 COVID-19 vaccine. For the study at large: Both about-4-week and about-12-week second-dose recipients were combined.

Comment on this clone: This sample also contains other DNA sequences that code for the same CDR3.

Profiled with immunoSEQ multiplex PCR; TCRdb holds only in-frame clones, not every one. This sample has about 120,000 clones; roughly nine tenths occur once, and the top ten carry 25% to 30%. V lost 3 bases and J lost 4, with 4 bases in between. Germline CDR1 is LGHDT and CDR2 is YNNKEL (reference sequence). The CDR3 covers 11 residues. Sample: peripheral blood, taken on day 0 of AZD1222 vaccination. The J gene is TRBJ2-7, the V gene TRBV3-1 (or the pseudogene TRBV3-2); D remains ambiguous. The TCR originated in an adult in good health. The CDR3 protein is CASSQSYEQYF. The CDR3 bases are TGTGCCAGCAGCCAGTCATACGAGCAGTACTTC.